Listed here are 26 T cell receptor beta chains from one sample, sequenced in a study of blood T cell repertoires in COVID-19. Only in-frame clones appear in the TCRdb table, and some are missing; sequencing was by immunoSEQ multiplex PCR. The data show roughly 330,000 clones, 86% seen once. Sequenced material: peripheral blood. These receptors all come from a woman aged 45-60 years with acute or convalescent COVID-19.

V and J are TRBV13 and TRBJ2-7, with TRBD2 identical over 9 bases. The germline gives CDR1 PRHDT, CDR2 FYEKMQ (reference sequence). This CDR3 region has 19 residues. Trimming cost V 1 base and J 2 bases; bases outside gene matches: 15. Written as DNA, the CDR3 is TGTGCCAGCAGCTTAGTGTATGGGGTAGCGGGAGTTCCACCCTACGAGCAGTACTTC. It specifies CASSLVYGVAGVPPYEQYF.

This chain joins TRBV29-1 and TRBJ1-2; TRBD1 matches 7 bases. This CDR3 has 13 residues. After removal of 0 bases from V and 8 bases from J, the junction contained 6 bases not matched to a gene. Per the germline V gene, CDR1 is SQVTM and CDR2 is ANQGSEA. This CDR3 is CSVEDPQGNGYTF. The DNA for the CDR3 is TGCAGCGTTGAAGATCCACAGGGGAACGGCTACACCTTC.

This clone was recorded only once. The rearrangement links TRBV28 to TRBJ2-3; TRBD2 aligns across 7 bases. Looked up from germline, CDR1 is MDHEN and CDR2 is SYDVKM. The CDR3 sequence is 13 residues long. V gave up 6 bases and J gave up 0 bases; unmatched junction bases: 0. CDR3 residues: CASRAGSTDTQYF. CDR3 in DNA: TGTGCCAGCAGAGCGGGAAGCACAGATACGCAGTATTTT.

The chain uses TRBV5-3 and TRBJ1-2; TRBD1 agrees at 9 bases. TRBV5-3 is reported as an ORF; its role is uncertain. CDR3 length: 17 amino acids. V gave up 1 base and J gave up 3 bases; unmatched junction bases: 10. CDR3 sequence reads: CARSLTGQGKKDYGYTF. The CDR3 nucleotides are TGTGCCAGAAGCTTGACGGGACAGGGCAAAAAAGACTATGGCTACACCTTC.

The chain couples TRBV9 to TRBJ2-3; 12 bases align to TRBD2. The length of the CDR3 is 16 residues. CDR1 is SGDLS and CDR2 is YYNGEE in the germline V gene. V lost 2 bases and J lost 2; bases outside the gene matches: 3. The CDR3: CASSVGTSGYTDTQYF. The DNA of the CDR3 is TGTGCCAGCAGCGTCGGGACTAGCGGGTACACAGATACGCAGTATTTT.

The chain combines TRBV10-3 with TRBJ2-7, with TRBD2 as a possible D gene (5 bases). CDR3 size: 14 residues. Per germline, CDR1 ENHRY and CDR2 SYGVKD. Trimming removed 2 bases at V and 0 bases at J, with 8 bases between. CDR3 nucleotides: TGTGCCATCAGTGAGGCGGGCGGCTCCTACGAGCAGTACTTC. It is translated as CAISEAGGSYEQYF.

The chain couples TRBV4-1 to TRBJ1-3; 7 bases fit TRBD1. Germline CDR1 reads MGHRA; CDR2 reads YSYEKL. V lost 4 bases, J lost 1 base, and 13 bases stayed unmatched. This CDR3 comprises 18 residues. The CDR3 loop is CASSRTLGQEDSGNTIYF. The CDR3 DNA is TGCGCCAGCAGCCGAACCCTAGGACAGGAGGATTCTGGAAACACCATATATTTT.

This clone was seen just once. This chain uses TRBV19 with TRBJ1-2; 9 nucleotides match TRBD1. Germline assignment: CDR1 LNHDA and CDR2 SQIVND (reference sequence). Losses at the gene ends were 6 bases for V and 5 bases for J; bases not matched to a gene: 13. The CDR3 consists of 16 residues. Written as DNA, the CDR3 is TGTGCCAGTAGCCCAATAGTAGGACAGGGGACTTATGGCTACACCTTC. Amino acid sequence: CASSPIVGQGTYGYTF.

The J gene is TRBJ2-5, the V gene TRBV28; the D gene is possibly TRBD1 (6 bases). The CDR3 runs 14 residues. Germline lookup yields CDR1 MDHEN and CDR2 SYDVKM. The ends were cut back, 2 bases at V and 1 base at J, with 8 bases in the middle. The CDR3 reads CASSLMDSQETQYF. The CDR3, as DNA: TGTGCCAGCAGTTTAATGGACAGCCAAGAGACCCAGTACTTC.

This rearrangement joins TRBV9 to TRBJ1-1; 7 bases line up with TRBD1. CDR3 length: 15 residues. Losses at the gene ends were 3 bases for V and 5 bases for J; bases not matched to a gene: 10. From germline, CDR1 is SGDLS and CDR2 YYNGEE. CDR3 protein: CASSGFPGGSTEAFF. The CDR3 region has the DNA TGTGCCAGCAGCGGCTTCCCAGGGGGGTCTACTGAAGCTTTCTTT.

The chain links TRBV5-1 to TRBJ2-1; 11 nucleotides line up with TRBD2. There are 14 residues in the CDR3. Germline V gene lookup returns CDR1 SGHRS and CDR2 YFSETQ. V lost 6 bases to trimming and J lost 4 bases; unmatched junction nucleotides: 3. The CDR3 nucleotides read TGCGCCAGCAAGACTAGCGGGACTTACAATGAGCAGTTCTTC. Amino acid sequence: CASKTSGTYNEQFF.

This chain joins TRBV7-3 and TRBJ2-7, with TRBD2 as a possible D gene (6 bases). V was cut by 4 bases and J by 6 bases, with 10 bases left in between. The CDR3 has 12 amino acids. Germline CDR1 SGHTA, CDR2 FQGTGA. The CDR3, as DNA: TGTGCCAGCAGCTCGCAAGCGGGCGAGCAGTACTTC. This sequence encodes CASSSQAGEQYF.

This chain uses TRBV18 with TRBJ1-3; TRBD1 matches at 7 bases. With V trimmed by 4 bases and J by 0 bases, 0 bases remained unmatched. The CDR3 has 14 amino acids. From germline, CDR1 is KGHSH and CDR2 LQKENI. In DNA, the CDR3 is TGTGCCAGCTCACGGGACAGCTCTGGAAACACCATATATTTT. It specifies CASSRDSSGNTIYF.

The chain recombines TRBV6-2 or TRBV6-3 with TRBJ2-1; D call uncertain. V was cut by 4 bases and J by 8 bases, with 12 bases left in between. The CDR3 is 13 amino acids. Germline-derived CDR1 and CDR2 are MNHEY and SVGEGT. In DNA, the CDR3 is TGTGCCAGCAGTTGGCCGATGAGCGATGAGCAGTTCTTC. Its translation: CASSWPMSDEQFF.

The chain recombines TRBV9 with TRBJ1-2; maybe TRBD1 (5 bases). CDR3 length: 14 residues. CDR1 is SGDLS and CDR2 is YYNGEE in the germline V gene. Deletions cut 3 bases from V and 8 bases from J, with 17 bases between. The CDR3 DNA follows: TGTGCCAGCAGCGCGGCCCCGGGGGAAGGGGGCTACACCTTC. Amino acid sequence: CASSAAPGEGGYTF.

The chain recombines TRBV7-2 with TRBJ2-7; TRBD2 might be the D (6 bases). Germline values: CDR1 SGHTA, CDR2 FQGNSA. Trimming pared 0 bases from V and 1 base from J, leaving 10 bases between. The CDR3 contains 15 residues. The CDR3 sequence is CASSLASGASYEQYF. The CDR3 nucleotides read TGTGCCAGCAGCTTAGCTAGCGGTGCGTCCTACGAGCAGTACTTC.

CDR3 DNA sequence: TGCAGCGTTGAAGCTCGGGGCTGGGGGACAGCCACTTCGTCCTACGAGCAGTACTTC. Its protein product is CSVEARGWGTATSSYEQYF. V and J are TRBV29-1 and TRBJ2-7, with 7 nucleotides matching TRBD1. This CDR3 comprises 19 residues. Losses at the gene ends were 1 base for V and 1 base for J; bases not matched to a gene: 19. CDR1 and CDR2 (germline): SQVTM, ANQGSEA.

This chain uses TRBV28 with TRBJ1-1; D call uncertain. Between the trimmed V and J ends, which lost 11 bases and 0 bases, there was a span of 7 bases. From germline, CDR1 is MDHEN and CDR2 SYDVKM. The length of the CDR3 is 11 residues. The CDR3 loop is CACGVNTEAFF. CDR3 nucleotides: TGTGCCTGCGGGGTGAACACTGAAGCTTTCTTT.

The V call is TRBV30, the J call TRBJ1-1; D unresolved. The CDR3 is 14 amino acids. Trimming removed 0 bases from V and 2 bases from J, with 10 bases in between. Germline V gives CDR1 GTSNPN, CDR2 SVGIG (reference sequence). CDR3 in amino acids: CAWSVLSSNTEAFF. The CDR3 DNA sequence: TGTGCCTGGAGTGTACTGTCGAGTAACACTGAAGCTTTCTTT.

This chain uses TRBV23-1 with TRBJ1-6; 9 nucleotides agree with TRBD1. TRBV23-1 is designated an ORF whose function remains uncertain. CDR3 size: 15 residues. The ends lost 8 bases at V and 9 bases at J; junction bases unmatched: 11. The CDR3 DNA is TGCGCCAGCCCCCCTGGGGACAGGGAGAGTTCACCCCTCCACTTT. Encoded protein: CASPPGDRESSPLHF.

V and J are TRBV3-1 (or the pseudogene TRBV3-2) and TRBJ1-2, with 10 bases aligning to TRBD1. The CDR3 totals 13 residues. The germline gives CDR1 LGHDT, CDR2 YNNKEL (reference sequence). Trimming at V came to 4 bases and at J to 6 bases, leaving 2 bases not matched to a gene. This chain's CDR3 is CASSRGTGDGYTF. Here the CDR3 DNA reads TGTGCCAGCAGCCGGGGGACAGGGGATGGCTACACCTTC.

This chain uses TRBV5-1 with TRBJ1-4; D possibly corresponds to TRBD1 (5 bases). Trimming took 0 bases from V and 8 from J, leaving 20 bases between them. From germline, CDR1 is SGHRS and CDR2 YFSETQ. CDR3 length: 17 amino acids. CDR3 bases: TGCGCCAGCAGCTTGGTCGTCAAGCAGGGCTCAGGGGAAAAACTGTTTTTT. Translated, it gives CASSLVVKQGSGEKLFF.

The chain combines TRBV6-6 with TRBJ2-5; TRBD1 matches at 12 bases. J was trimmed by 5 bases and V by 5 bases; bases with no gene match: 12. CDR3 length: 17 residues. The V gene's germline CDR1 is MNHNY and CDR2 SVGAGI (reference sequence). CDR3 DNA: TGTGCCAGCAGTCTCAACCGCGGGACAGGGGGCGTCGAGACCCAGTACTTC. As protein: CASSLNRGTGGVETQYF.

The V call is TRBV5-1, the J call TRBJ2-7; no clear D gene. Trimming removed 2 bases from V and 0 bases from J, with 6 bases in between. Germline assignment: CDR1 SGHRS and CDR2 YFSETQ. The CDR3 contains 13 residues. For the CDR3, the DNA is TGCGCCAGCAGCTTTGGCAGCTCCTACGAGCAGTACTTC. The encoded protein is CASSFGSSYEQYF.

The rearrangement uses TRBV2 and TRBJ1-2; 10 nucleotides agree with TRBD1. Trimming removed 6 bases from V and 4 bases from J; junction bases left unmatched: 8. The CDR3 sequence is 15 residues long. CDR1 is SNHLY, CDR2 FYNNEI, per germline. The CDR3 DNA sequence: TGTGCCAGCAGGGAGAGACAGGGGGCGGCCTATGGCTACACCTTC. This encodes CASRERQGAAYGYTF.

The CDR3 is CASSEPPGQYDIQYF. Here the CDR3 DNA reads TGTGCCAGCAGTGAACCCCCGGGACAGTATGACATTCAGTACTTC. The V and J genes are TRBV6-1 and TRBJ2-4; 7 bases line up with TRBD1. CDR1 and CDR2 from the germline V gene are MNHNS and SASEGT. The CDR3 covers 15 residues. Trimming at V came to 2 bases and at J to 8 bases, leaving 9 bases not matched to a gene.